This T cell receptor (beta chain) was sequenced during a study of spatial heterogeneity in lung cancer. This clonotype was counted many times. Time point defined: sample taken at primary tumor resection. Extraction of whole RNA from tumor, nontumor lung or frozen PBMC preceded unsorted sequencing. Per germline, CDR1 MDHEN and CDR2 SYDVKM. The J segment lost 2 bases and the V segment lost 5 bases, leaving 2 bases of the junction unmatched. The CDR3 covers 14 residues. Every TCR cDNA molecule bore its own unique molecular identifier. A single record per CDR3 protein comes from TCRdb applying MiXCR to the 5' RACE reads. The sample contains tens of thousands of distinct CDR3 sequences, 4.5% to 6% of which appear only once.

This chain joins TRBV28 and TRBJ2-5; 10 nucleotides agree with TRBD1. The TCR was taken from a male donor with early-stage non-small cell lung cancer. This material consisted of PBMCs, taken at surgery. Written as DNA, the CDR3 is TGTGCCAGCAGTCGGACAGGGGGGCAAGAGACCCAGTACTTC. Protein product: CASSRTGGQETQYF.